This T cell receptor (beta chain) is from a study of technical replicates of blood from several donors. TCRdb's copy holds only in-frame clones and misses some; the assay was immunoSEQ multiplex PCR. The data show around 75,000 clones, with around nine tenths seen just once and approximately 0.28% held by the top ten. This TCR was sampled from a human donor in good health. The sequencing sample was made of T cells isolated from PBMCs.

In DNA form, the CDR3 reads TGTGCCAGCAGCTCAAACAGGGGCATGAACACTGAAGCTTTCTTT. This encodes CASSSNRGMNTEAFF. This chain uses TRBV11-2 with TRBJ1-1; TRBD1 matches 7 bases. CDR1 and CDR2 (germline): SGHAT, FQNNGV. Unmatched junction bases numbered 5, after V lost 4 bases and J lost 0 bases. The CDR3 spans 15 residues.